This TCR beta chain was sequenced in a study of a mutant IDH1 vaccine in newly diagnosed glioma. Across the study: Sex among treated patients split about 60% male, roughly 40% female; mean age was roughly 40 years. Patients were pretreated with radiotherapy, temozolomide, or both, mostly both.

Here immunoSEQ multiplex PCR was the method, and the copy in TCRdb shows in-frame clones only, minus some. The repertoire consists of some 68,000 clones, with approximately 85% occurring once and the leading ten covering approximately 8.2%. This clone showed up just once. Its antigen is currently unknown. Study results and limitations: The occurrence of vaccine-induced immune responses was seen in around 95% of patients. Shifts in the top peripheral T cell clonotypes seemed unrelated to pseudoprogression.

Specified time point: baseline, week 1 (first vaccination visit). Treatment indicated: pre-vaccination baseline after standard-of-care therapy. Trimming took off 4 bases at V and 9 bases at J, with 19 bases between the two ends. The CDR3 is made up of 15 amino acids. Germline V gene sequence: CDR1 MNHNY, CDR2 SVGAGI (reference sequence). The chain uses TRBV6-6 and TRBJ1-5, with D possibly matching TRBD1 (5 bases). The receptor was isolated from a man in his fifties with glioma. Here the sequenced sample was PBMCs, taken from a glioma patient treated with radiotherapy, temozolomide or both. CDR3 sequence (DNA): TGTGCCAGCAGTTCCACAAGGGGTAGGAGTCGGCCCCAGCATTTT. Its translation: CASSSTRGRSRPQHF.